The 3 T cell receptor beta chains presented below share a single source sample, sequenced in a study of human T cells and chemical hapten exposure. Time point reported: patch test 2, 6 weeks after DPC sensitization. Regarding treatment: therapeutic diphenylcyclopropenone sensitization with weekly scalp DPC. The total RNA was obtained from whole blood that was not fractionated. TCRdb called the RACE reads again in MiXCR, with one record for every CDR3 protein. The sample has tens of thousands of distinct CDR3 sequences, approximately 10% seen once. The sample was whole blood, taken in connection with sensitization to the hapten diphenylcyclopropenone (DPC). All receptors come from a woman aged 25 to 39 with alopecia areata. Some clones in this sample may be carry-over from other donors' samples.

The chain recombines TRBV5-1 with TRBJ2-7, with D tentatively TRBD2 (6 bases). The CDR3 runs to 16 residues. V lost 6 bases to trimming and J lost 5 bases, with 24 bases between them. The germline CDR1 and CDR2 sequences are SGHRS and YFSETQ. CDR3 sequence reads: CASILEASAENNEQYF. Written as DNA, the CDR3 is TGCGCCAGCATCCTTGAGGCTAGCGCAGAAAACAACGAGCAGTACTTC.

This clonotype was seen at least ten times. The V gene is TRBV4-1, the J gene TRBJ2-7, with TRBD1 identical over 10 bases. Per the germline V gene, CDR1 is MGHRA and CDR2 is YSYEKL. The length of the CDR3 is 15 residues. V shed 5 bases and J 2 bases; nucleotides not matched to a gene: 6. In DNA form, the CDR3 reads TGCGCCAGCAGCTTCACCGGGACAGGGGCCTACGAGCAGTACTTC. Translated, it gives CASSFTGTGAYEQYF.

This clonotype appeared many times. This chain uses TRBV6-2 or TRBV6-3 with TRBJ1-1; weak D call: TRBD1 (5 bases). Trimming stripped 6 bases from V and 5 bases from J, with 19 bases between. In germline, CDR1 is MNHEY, CDR2 SVGEGT. The CDR3 is 15 residues long. The CDR3, as DNA: TGTGCCAGCAGGGACCCGTTCACAGGAAAAACTGAAGCTTTCTTT. Translating it yields CASRDPFTGKTEAFF.